This entry is about one T cell receptor (beta chain). It lacks a known antigen. No base-level quality is on record; no much larger clone is a single base apart. The library was obtained by RT-PCR. Data came from an Illumina HiSeq 2500. The raw public reads went through TCRdb reprocessing: fastp at Q25, MiXCR clone calling, in-frame beta chains kept. Entries that share a CDR3 protein sequence are merged under the most common genes and DNA. The sample has 750,000 to 850,000 distinct CDR3 sequences on record, about a fifth of them singletons. Roughly a tenth of the sample is in the top ten clones. This specimen belongs to a study of response to subunit inactivated influenza vaccine (dated by TCRdb to about 2018). Regarding the research as a whole: Deep quantitative T cell receptor repertoire profiling was used in the study to track responses to a trivalent subunit inactivated influenza vaccine. The paper's findings and limits, for the study overall: The authors proposed that each seasonal influenza vaccination may bring in only a limited number of new T cells.

The clonotype comes from a man aged 45-60 years who received an inactivated influenza vaccine. Donor details come from another sample of the same person, matched by shared clones. The source material was PBMCs from blood, sampled less than 6 days after vaccination.

This receptor carries the CDR3 CASRPTGGGEQYF. The base sequence is TGTGCCAGCAGACCGACAGGGGGCGGCGAGCAGTACTTC. The chain is assembled from TRBV6-2 or TRBV6-3 and TRBJ2-7; 10 middle bases align to TRBD1. The CDR3 starts with the cysteine, ends with the phenylalanine, and has 13 residues. Just CDR3 DNA is preserved here, 39 bases in frame from base 1. For this chain, trimming is 6 bases at the V end and 6 bases at the J end, and the number of junction bases without a gene match is 5. For CDR1 and CDR2, the germline V gene lists MNHEY and SVGEGT.